A single sample gave rise to the 21 T cell receptor beta chains below, sequenced in a study of cytomegalovirus exposure and HLA in healthy donors (dated 2017 in TCRdb). Library method: the immunoSEQ multiplex PCR assay. The multiplex PCR relied on a mix of 60 forward primers for TCR Vbeta segments and 13 reverse primers for TCR Jbeta segments. In TCRdb, the immuneACCESS table is reduced to in-frame sequences with V and J assigned. These tables do not hold every clone; where another copy was compared, an unresolved V gene accounts for under half, and the others remain unexplained. Counted in this sample were approximately 81,000 clones; 70% to 85% of them appeared once. The ten largest clones capture about 8.6% of the sample. What was sequenced was PBMCs. These receptors were collected from a man aged 40-50 years in good health and CMV-seropositive.

This CDR3 is CASGRGLKEKLFF. DNA for the CDR3: TGTGCCAGCGGGAGAGGGCTCAAGGAAAAACTGTTTTTT. J is TRBJ1-4 and V is TRBV28, with D unresolved. This CDR3 region has 13 residues. The V end was cut by 8 bases, the J end by 8 bases, with 15 bases between. The germline gives CDR1 MDHEN, CDR2 SYDVKM.

CDR3 in DNA: TGTGCCAGCAGTGACTTTTTTGGAGGGGGCTACACCTTC. Translation: CASSDFFGGGYTF. The gene calls are TRBV27 and TRBJ1-2, with unresolved D. The V gene lost 5 bases and the J gene lost 8 bases, with 15 bases spanning the gap. The CDR3 contains 13 residues. Germline assignment: CDR1 MNHEY and CDR2 SMNVEV (reference sequence).

Note on this clone: This sample includes further DNA sequences coding for the same CDR3. The chain links TRBV27 to TRBJ1-5, with D possibly TRBD1 on 5 matching bases. This CDR3 is built from 15 residues. V was clipped by 0 bases and J by 0 bases, with 6 bases between them. CDR1 is MNHEY and CDR2 is SMNVEV in the germline V gene (reference sequence). The CDR3 DNA reads TGTGCCAGCAGTTTATCGGGACTTAGCAATCAGCCCCAGCATTTT. It yields the protein CASSLSGLSNQPQHF.

The rearrangement links TRBV7-2 to TRBJ2-5; TRBD2 agrees at 13 bases. The V gene end was trimmed by 5 bases and the J gene end by 3 bases; junction bases not matched to a gene: 6. The CDR3 consists of 16 residues. Germline V gene data show CDR1 as SGHTA and CDR2 as FQGNSA. Here the CDR3 DNA reads TGTGCCAGCAGCCGTTCAACTAGCGGGGGGGAAGAGACCCAGTACTTC. This encodes CASSRSTSGGEETQYF.

This chain links TRBV28 with TRBJ1-4; 10 positions agree with TRBD1. The CDR3 is 16 amino acids. CDR1 is MDHEN and CDR2 is SYDVKM in the germline V gene. V lost 6 bases and J lost 7; bases outside the gene matches: 11. CDR3 sequence reads: CASRPDDRGRIEKLFF. The CDR3 DNA reads TGTGCCAGCAGGCCCGACGACAGGGGGCGGATTGAAAAACTGTTTTTT.

This rearrangement joins TRBV27 to TRBJ2-1; 9 bases match TRBD2. The trim removed 1 base at V and 4 bases at J, leaving 2 bases unmatched. The CDR3 extends over 15 amino acids. Germline CDR1 reads MNHEY; CDR2 reads SMNVEV (reference sequence). The CDR3 loop is CASSLFSGGYNEQFF. For the CDR3, the DNA is TGTGCCAGCAGTTTATTTAGCGGGGGTTACAATGAGCAGTTCTTC.

This chain uses TRBV6-5 with TRBJ2-7; a possible D gene is TRBD1 (5 bases). V was pared by 4 bases and J by 5 bases, with 15 bases between. This CDR3 has 14 residues. CDR1 and CDR2 from the germline V gene are MNHEY and SVGAGI. The chain's CDR3 is CASSLSKGIDEQYF. The CDR3 DNA follows: TGTGCCAGCAGTTTAAGCAAGGGGATCGACGAGCAGTACTTC.

The genes are TRBV14 and TRBJ2-6; 9 bases line up with TRBD1. The V gene's germline CDR1 is SGHDN and CDR2 FVKESK. J gave up 4 bases and V 5 bases, and 3 bases lay outside the gene matches. The CDR3 loop spans 15 amino acids. CDR3 amino acids: CASSLQGAGANVLTF. CDR3 nucleotides: TGTGCCAGCAGCTTACAGGGGGCAGGGGCCAACGTCCTGACTTTC.

This clone was seen once. V is TRBV2 and J is TRBJ2-7; 9 bases align to TRBD2. With 7 bases clipped from V and 4 bases from J, the junction kept 5 bases outside the gene matches. The CDR3 contains 13 residues. CDR1 is SNHLY, CDR2 FYNNEI, per germline. The CDR3 DNA sequence: TGTGCCAGCACTGCGGGAGGGGGGTACGAGCAGTACTTC. It codes for CASTAGGGYEQYF.

This clone was seen a handful of times. One end of the junction fails to match germline, which may point to a read error. The chain couples TRBV4-1 to TRBJ2-7; D is perhaps TRBD2 (5 bases). Germline V gene data show CDR1 as MGHRA and CDR2 as YSYEKL. This CDR3 is 18 amino acids long. CDR3 in DNA: TGCGCCAGCAGCCACGGATTCCTCAGGACTGGGCCCTCCGACGAGCAGTACTTC. The encoded protein is CASSHGFLRTGPSDEQYF.

The chain combines TRBV1 with TRBJ2-3; the table gives TRBD1 as D, unverified against the DNA. TRBV1 constitutes a pseudogene. The CDR3 totals 17 residues. CDR3 coding DNA: TGCACCAGCAGCCAGGCTACCACCCCTCGGACAGGGATTACGCAGTATTTT. Translating gives CTSSQATTPRTGITQYF.

The J gene is TRBJ2-2, the V gene TRBV6-6, with 13 bases matching TRBD2. Germline CDR1 is MNHNY and CDR2 is SVGAGI (reference sequence). V dropped 5 bases and J dropped 3; count of bases not matched to a gene: 3. The CDR3 totals 16 residues. The CDR3 coding sequence is TGTGCCAGCAGTACTAGCGGGGGGGCCGACACCGGGGAGCTGTTTTTT. This translates into CASSTSGGADTGELFF.

The chain employs TRBV7-2 and TRBJ1-2; D not resolved. Germline V gene sequence: CDR1 SGHTA, CDR2 FQGNSA. V was shortened by 6 bases and J by 5 bases, with 13 bases between the two germline ends. The length of the CDR3 is 13 residues. CDR3 bases: TGTGCCAGCAGTCGCCTCGGCGGATATGGCTACACCTTC. It translates to CASSRLGGYGYTF.

The rearrangement links TRBV5-1 to TRBJ1-3; 8 bases agree with TRBD1. This CDR3 has 15 residues. Germline trimming cut 0 bases from V and 4 bases from J; bases unmatched to any gene: 3. Per germline, CDR1 SGHRS and CDR2 YFSETQ. The CDR3 loop reads CASSLGQGNGNTIYF. In nucleotides, the CDR3 is TGCGCCAGCAGCTTGGGACAGGGGAACGGAAACACCATATATTTT.

The rearrangement uses TRBV2 and TRBJ2-5; TRBD2 might be the D (6 bases). The end of the DNA is better explained by TRBJ2-7, so the J call may be wrong. Looked up from germline, CDR1 is SNHLY and CDR2 is FYNNEI. The CDR3 is 13 amino acids. The CDR3: CASSGTFLPEQYF. In DNA, the CDR3 is TGTGCCAGCAGCGGGACTTTCCTTCCCGAGCAGTACTTC.

The V call is TRBV18, the J call TRBJ2-2; 7 bases line up with TRBD2. The CDR3 runs to 15 residues. V shed 3 bases, J shed 1 base, and the junction held 2 bases outside the gene matches. Germline V gene lookup returns CDR1 KGHSH and CDR2 LQKENI. CDR3 coding DNA: TGTGCCAGCTCACCCCCGGGAGGGAACACCGGGGAGCTGTTTTTT. This translates into CASSPPGGNTGELFF.

This chain links TRBV5-1 with TRBJ1-1; 9 bases fit TRBD1. The germline CDR1 and CDR2 sequences are SGHRS and YFSETQ. The CDR3 length is 14 residues. Losses at the gene ends were 6 bases for V and 5 bases for J; bases not matched to a gene: 8. CDR3 sequence: CASKSGTGWTEAFF. The CDR3 nucleotides are TGCGCCAGCAAATCCGGGACAGGGTGGACTGAAGCTTTCTTT. Looking up the rest from reference TRBV5-1 and TRBJ1-1 gives the full variable domain: KAGVTQTPRYLIKTRGQQVTLSCSPISGHRSVSWYQQTPGQGLQFLFEYFSETQRNKGNFPGRFSGRQFSNSRSEMNVSTLELGDSALYLCASKSGTGWTEAFFGQGTRLTVV.

V and J are TRBV14 and TRBJ1-6; no reliable D call. CDR1 and CDR2 (germline): SGHDN, FVKESK. CDR3 length: 13 residues. V lost 4 bases and J 9 bases, leaving 10 bases between the germline ends. The CDR3 region is CASSPLSGSPLHF. CDR3 in DNA: TGTGCCAGCAGCCCCCTCTCGGGTTCACCCCTCCACTTT.

V gene TRBV10-2 combines with J gene TRBJ2-3, with 7 nucleotides matching TRBD2. V was pared by 4 bases and J by 6 bases, with 10 bases of the junction left unmatched. There are 15 residues in the CDR3. Germline assignment: CDR1 WSHSY and CDR2 SAAADI. The CDR3 sequence: CASSAQRGTVDTQYF. The DNA of the CDR3 is TGCGCCAGCAGTGCCCAGCGGGGAACCGTCGATACGCAGTATTTT.

The J gene is TRBJ1-1, the V gene TRBV27; the D is unclear. V was pared by 3 bases and J by 0 bases, with 11 bases between. The CDR3 has 15 residues. The V gene's germline CDR1 is MNHEY and CDR2 SMNVEV (reference sequence). The CDR3 nucleotides are TGTGCCAGCAGTTTTCTCGGACTTATGAACACTGAAGCTTTCTTT. Protein product: CASSFLGLMNTEAFF.

The CDR3 region is CAWSVWSGTSGSYNEQFF. Written as DNA, the CDR3 is TGTGCCTGGAGTGTATGGTCAGGGACTAGCGGTTCCTACAATGAGCAGTTCTTC. J is TRBJ2-1 and V is TRBV30; 11 bases agree with TRBD2. The V gene's germline CDR1 is GTSNPN and CDR2 SVGIG (reference sequence). The CDR3 is 18 amino acids. V shed 0 bases, J shed 1 base, and the junction held 8 bases outside the gene matches.